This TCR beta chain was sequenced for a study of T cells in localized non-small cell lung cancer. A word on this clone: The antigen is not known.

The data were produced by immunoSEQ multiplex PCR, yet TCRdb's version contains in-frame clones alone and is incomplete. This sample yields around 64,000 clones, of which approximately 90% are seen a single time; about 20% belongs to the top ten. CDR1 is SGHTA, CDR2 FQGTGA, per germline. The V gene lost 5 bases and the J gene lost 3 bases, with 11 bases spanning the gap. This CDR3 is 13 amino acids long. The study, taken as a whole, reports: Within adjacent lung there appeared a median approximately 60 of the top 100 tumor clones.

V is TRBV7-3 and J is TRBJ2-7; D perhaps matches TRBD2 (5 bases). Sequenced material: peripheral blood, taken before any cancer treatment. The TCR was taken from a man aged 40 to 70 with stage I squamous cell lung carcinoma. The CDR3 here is CASSPAGGYEQYF. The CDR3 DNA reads TGTGCCAGCAGCCCCGCGGGTGGCTACGAGCAGTACTTC.